This T cell receptor beta chain was identified during a study of human T cells and chemical hapten exposure. Overall study: 0.01% DPC was applied to the upper back in patch tests, which were read at 6 days.

V was shortened by 5 bases and J by 0 bases, with 14 bases between the two germline ends. CDR1 and CDR2 from the germline V gene are DFQATT and SNEGSKA (reference sequence). The CDR3 loop spans 15 amino acids. Study-wide points: Relative to controls, expanded TCRs formed significantly more large CDR3 similarity clusters.

Time point meaning: patch test 3, about 24 weeks after DPC sensitization. The treatment denotes: therapeutic diphenylcyclopropenone sensitization with weekly scalp DPC. Ahead of applying each patch test, blood was sampled. Donation of samples came from alopecia patients who were 18 to 70 years old and suitable for DPC. TCRdb called the RACE reads again in MiXCR, with one record for every CDR3 protein. The data contain 50,000 to 60,000 distinct CDR3 sequences, about an eighth of them singletons. This clonotype has only a few counts. Its specificity is unknown. This chain joins TRBV20-1 and TRBJ1-3; no definite D call. This TCR was sampled from a man in his thirties or forties with alopecia areata. Some clones in this sample may be carry-over from other donors' samples. The material sequenced was whole blood, taken in connection with sensitization to the hapten diphenylcyclopropenone (DPC). The CDR3 sequence is CSASIAAYSGNTIYF. CDR3 DNA: TGCAGTGCTTCGATTGCCGCCTACTCTGGAAACACCATATATTTT.